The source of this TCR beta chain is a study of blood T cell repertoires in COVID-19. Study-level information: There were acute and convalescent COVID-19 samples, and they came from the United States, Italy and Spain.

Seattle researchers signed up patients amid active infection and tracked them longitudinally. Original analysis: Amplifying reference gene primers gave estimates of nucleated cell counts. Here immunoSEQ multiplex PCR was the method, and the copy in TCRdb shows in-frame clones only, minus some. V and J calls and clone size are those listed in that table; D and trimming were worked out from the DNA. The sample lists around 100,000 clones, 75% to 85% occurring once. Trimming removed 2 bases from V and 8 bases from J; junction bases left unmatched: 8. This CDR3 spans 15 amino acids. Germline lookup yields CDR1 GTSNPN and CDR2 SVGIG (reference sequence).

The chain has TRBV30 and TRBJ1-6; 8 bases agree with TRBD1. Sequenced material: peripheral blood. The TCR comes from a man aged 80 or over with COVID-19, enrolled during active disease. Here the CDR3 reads CAWSFGQGTHSPLHF. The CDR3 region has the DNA TGTGCCTGGAGTTTCGGACAGGGAACGCATTCACCCCTCCACTTT. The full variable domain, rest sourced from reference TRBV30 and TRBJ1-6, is SQTIHQWPATLVQPVGSPLSLECTVEGTSNPNLYWYRQAAGRGLQLLFYSVGIGQISSEVPQNLSASRPQDRQFILSSKKLLLSDSGFYLCAWSFGQGTHSPLHFGNGTRLTVT.